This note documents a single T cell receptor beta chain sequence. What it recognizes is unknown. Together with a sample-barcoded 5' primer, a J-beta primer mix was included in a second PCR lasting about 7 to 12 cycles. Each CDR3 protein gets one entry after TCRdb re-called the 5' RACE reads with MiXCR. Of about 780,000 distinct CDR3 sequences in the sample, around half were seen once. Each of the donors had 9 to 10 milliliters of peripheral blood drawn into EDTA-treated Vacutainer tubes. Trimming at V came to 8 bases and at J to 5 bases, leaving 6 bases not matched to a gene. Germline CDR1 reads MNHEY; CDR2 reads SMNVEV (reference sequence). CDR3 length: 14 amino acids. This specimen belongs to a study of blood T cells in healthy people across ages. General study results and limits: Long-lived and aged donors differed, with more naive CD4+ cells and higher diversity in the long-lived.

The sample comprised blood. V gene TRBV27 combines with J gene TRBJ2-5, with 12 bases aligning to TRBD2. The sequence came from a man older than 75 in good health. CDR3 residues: CASRLAGEAETQYF. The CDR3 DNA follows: TGTGCCAGCCGACTAGCGGGAGAAGCGGAGACCCAGTACTTC.